This T cell receptor beta chain was retrieved from a study of T cells in Graves' hyperthyroidism and ophthalmopathy. Study-wide points: Most thyroid clonotypes expanded above 0.001 appeared in blood too.

This clonotype was counted ten times or more. The antigen is undetermined. Germline V gene data show CDR1 as SNHLY and CDR2 as FYNNEI. V dropped 11 bases and J dropped 4 bases, with 24 bases sitting between them. The CDR3 contains 15 residues. The blood was taken when hyperthyroidism was first diagnosed, before any ophthalmopathy symptoms showed up. TCR beta CDR3 sequences were amplified from RNA transcripts. Initially, a first-round RT-PCR of the TCR CDR3 employed the HTBI primer set. TCRdb passed the multiplex PCR reads through MiXCR, listing each CDR3 protein once. The sample consists of under 450,000 distinct CDR3 sequences, about a sixth of them appearing once.

This chain connects TRBV2 to TRBJ2-7; TRBD1 is a possible D gene (6 bases). The sample was blood. The receptor was derived from a woman in her 30s with Graves' hyperthyroidism that later progressed to Graves' ophthalmopathy. The CDR3 loop is CAVQGTGKGPYEQYF. Here the CDR3 DNA reads TGTGCCGTGCAGGGTACAGGGAAAGGGCCATACGAGCAGTACTTC.